This TCR beta chain was captured in a study of Ad26.COV2.S vaccination and SARS-CoV-2 variants. As for the study in general: COV1001, an Ad26.COV2.S trial, supplied this vaccine-arm donor. Ad26.COV2.S was injected intramuscularly once or twice, 56 days apart. Findings of the study overall: The TCR breadth and depth analyses may have produced an underestimate of total T cell responses.

The CDR3 totals 14 residues. The V and J ends lost 0 bases and 1 base respectively, with 7 bases between them. The germline V gene has CDR1 SGHRS and CDR2 YFSETQ. Method: immunoSEQ multiplex PCR; TCRdb's copy keeps in-frame clones and lacks some. The sample shows about 350,000 clones, 88% of them seen only once. As to treatment: approximately 18 received Ad26.COV2.S at low or high dose, single or two shots; 5 received placebo; per-sample allocation not given. Day 63 following the first vaccine or placebo injection was when the samples were taken. With regard to this clone: Its antigen is still unknown.

The V gene is TRBV5-1, the J gene TRBJ1-1; no definite D call. This specimen was peripheral blood, taken in a trial of Ad26.COV2.S vaccine versus placebo. This clonotype was obtained from a person aged 18-65 years who received the Ad26.COV2.S COVID-19 vaccine or a placebo. The CDR3 loop reads CASSLATGNTEAFF. CDR3 sequence (DNA): TGCGCCAGCAGCTTGGCCACCGGGAACACTGAAGCTTTCTTT.